This TCR beta chain appears in the sequencing data of a study of patients and donors after allogeneic stem cell transplantation (dated by TCRdb to about 2020). Library construction relied on RT-PCR. Sequencing used a NextSeq 550. Through fastp at Q25 and MiXCR, TCRdb rebuilt clones from the public reads, retaining in-frame beta chains. Here each entry gathers all rows of one CDR3 protein and keeps the most common genes and DNA. Within this sample are around 240,000 distinct CDR3 sequences, with 13% to 15% of them counted one time only. The ten largest clones capture roughly 12% of the sample. About this clonotype itself: What antigen it recognizes has not been identified. Base-call qualities are not available, and no considerably larger clone is one nucleotide away.

From a lookup of the germline V gene, CDR1 and CDR2 are SGHRS and YFSETQ. Trimming removed 0 bases from V and 4 bases from J; the gene matches leave 5 bases unexplained. From its cysteine to its phenylalanine, the CDR3 spans 15 amino acids. Only the CDR3 region is kept as DNA, spanning 45 bases read in frame from base 1. The specimen sequenced was blood, either unsorted or a sorted T cell fraction (not recorded which). This receptor chain uses TRBV5-1 and TRBJ2-5; the junction holds 8 bases that match TRBD1. The receptor was derived from a human donor who was either an allogeneic HSCT recipient or a stem cell or donor lymphocyte infusion donor (not recorded which). It is not recorded whose cells these are; they may come from a transplant donor. The CDR3 protein is CASSLVADRGETQYF. In nucleotide form, the sequence is TGCGCCAGCAGCTTGGTTGCCGACAGGGGAGAGACCCAGTACTTC.